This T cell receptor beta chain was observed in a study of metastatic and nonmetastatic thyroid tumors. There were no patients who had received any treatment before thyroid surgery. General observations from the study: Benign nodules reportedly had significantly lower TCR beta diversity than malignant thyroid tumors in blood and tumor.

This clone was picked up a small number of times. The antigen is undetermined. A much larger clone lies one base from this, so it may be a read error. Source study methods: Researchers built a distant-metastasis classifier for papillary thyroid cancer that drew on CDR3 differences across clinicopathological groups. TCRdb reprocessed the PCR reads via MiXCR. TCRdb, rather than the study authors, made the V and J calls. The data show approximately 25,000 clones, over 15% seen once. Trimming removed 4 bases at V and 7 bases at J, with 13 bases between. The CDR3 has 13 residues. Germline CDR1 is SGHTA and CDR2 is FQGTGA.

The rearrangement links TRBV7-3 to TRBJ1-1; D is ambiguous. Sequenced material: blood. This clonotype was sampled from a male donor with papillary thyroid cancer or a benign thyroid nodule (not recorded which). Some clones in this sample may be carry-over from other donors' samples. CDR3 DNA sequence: TGTGCCAGCAGCTCATACCTGGGCCTTGAAGCTTTCTTT. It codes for CASSSYLGLEAFF.